A single sample is the source of the 27 T cell receptor beta chains below, sequenced in a study of blood T cell repertoires in COVID-19. Sequencing used immunoSEQ multiplex PCR; TCRdb keeps in-frame clones, though not all of them. The sample lists 200,000 to 250,000 clones, about 82% occurring once. The sequenced sample was peripheral blood. The origin of the receptors is a woman in her seventies with COVID-19, enrolled during active disease.

This clone was counted a single time. The CDR3 DNA reads as TGTGCCAGCAGTGGTCTTTTGTCCGCGGGACGCTTTTTCACCGGGGAGCTGTTTTTT. It yields the protein CASSGLLSAGRFFTGELFF. The V gene is TRBV6-1, the J gene TRBJ2-2; perhaps TRBD2 as D (6 bases). CDR1 is MNHNS and CDR2 is SASEGT in the germline V gene. The CDR3 is 19 amino acids. The germline V and J ends were trimmed by 4 bases and 4 bases, with 25 bases remaining between them.

The chain employs TRBV6-1 and TRBJ1-5; D not resolved. The CDR3 is made up of 16 amino acids. Trimming pared 2 bases from V and 6 bases from J, leaving 17 bases between. CDR1 is MNHNS and CDR2 is SASEGT in the germline V gene. The CDR3: CASSEFIRVAGQPQHF. The CDR3 region has the DNA TGTGCCAGCAGTGAATTTATTCGGGTTGCCGGTCAGCCCCAGCATTTT.

The chain couples TRBV28 to TRBJ2-3, with a possible D match to TRBD1 (7 bases). Trimming cost V 5 bases and J 0 bases, with 15 bases left between them. Germline V lookup: CDR1 MDHEN, CDR2 SYDVKM. The CDR3 spans 16 residues. The CDR3 region has the DNA TGTGCCAGCAGTGGAGGGGGCGCGGGGAGCACAGATACGCAGTATTTT. Translated: CASSGGGAGSTDTQYF.

This sequence joins TRBV2 and TRBJ1-6; 7 bases align to TRBD1. This CDR3 spans 15 amino acids. The V segment lost 0 bases and the J segment 10 bases; nucleotides outside the gene matches: 6. CDR1 SNHLY and CDR2 FYNNEI come from the germline V gene. CDR3 DNA: TGTGCCAGCAGTGAAGCGAGGGGGCTAGGGTCACCCCTCCACTTT. This encodes CASSEARGLGSPLHF.

This clone was counted a single time. This chain connects TRBV19 to TRBJ2-7; TRBD1 agrees at 7 bases. The germline gives CDR1 LNHDA, CDR2 SQIVND (reference sequence). The J segment lost 6 bases and the V segment lost 6 bases, leaving 5 bases of the junction unmatched. The CDR3 sequence is 12 residues long. The CDR3 protein is CASRGTAGEQYF. CDR3 nucleotides: TGTGCCAGTAGGGGGACAGCAGGCGAGCAGTACTTC.

In this sample, this clone turned up a few times. The chain links TRBV5-1 to TRBJ2-7, with 8 bases aligning to TRBD2. V shed 4 bases and J 7 bases; nucleotides not matched to a gene: 13. The CDR3 spans 15 residues. CDR1 and CDR2 from the germline V gene are SGHRS and YFSETQ. CDR3 loop: CASSLKSGSSEEQYF. In DNA, the CDR3 is TGCGCCAGCAGCCTAAAGAGCGGGAGCTCGGAAGAGCAGTACTTC.

The chain employs TRBV7-3 and TRBJ2-2; D uncertain. The CDR3 length is 13 residues. V lost 4 bases and J 0 bases, leaving 3 bases between the germline ends. CDR1 SGHTA and CDR2 FQGTGA come from the germline V gene. The CDR3 region is CASSSSNTGELFF. The DNA for the CDR3 is TGTGCCAGCAGCTCCTCGAACACCGGGGAGCTGTTTTTT.

This chain uses TRBV5-1 with TRBJ1-1; 7 bases fit TRBD1. The V and J ends lost 0 bases and 4 bases, in that order; junction bases with no gene match: 0. Germline CDR1 reads SGHRS; CDR2 reads YFSETQ. This CDR3 comprises 13 residues. CDR3 residues: CASSLDRGTEAFF. The DNA for the CDR3 is TGCGCCAGCAGCTTGGACAGGGGCACTGAAGCTTTCTTT.

The chain links TRBV7-3 to TRBJ2-2, with 13 bases identical to TRBD2. The CDR3 runs to 16 residues. The germline V gene encodes CDR1 SGHTA and CDR2 FQGTGA. The V and J ends lost 5 bases and 3 bases, in that order; junction bases with no gene match: 3. The CDR3 coding sequence is TGTGCCAGCAGCCAACTAGCGGGAGGGTACACCGGGGAGCTGTTTTTT. This codes for CASSQLAGGYTGELFF.

The CDR3 sequence is CASSFPRQGIAGANVLTF. The CDR3 nucleotides read TGTGCCAGCAGCTTCCCGCGACAGGGAATCGCTGGGGCCAACGTCCTGACTTTC. V and J are TRBV7-2 and TRBJ2-6, with 7 bases fitting TRBD1. J gave up 2 bases and V 3 bases, and 10 bases lay outside the gene matches. The CDR3 is made up of 18 amino acids. Germline assignment: CDR1 SGHTA and CDR2 FQGNSA.

This clone was seen more than once but under ten times. The rearrangement uses TRBV5-4 and TRBJ2-7, with D perhaps matching TRBD1 (6 bases). Between the trimmed V and J ends, which lost 4 bases and 2 bases, there was a span of 13 bases. The CDR3 covers 14 residues. From germline, CDR1 is SGHNT and CDR2 YYREEE (reference sequence). As DNA, the CDR3 is TGTGCCAGCAGCATACCAGGGGCGGCCTACGAGCAGTACTTC. Translated, it gives CASSIPGAAYEQYF. Using reference TRBV5-4 and TRBJ2-7 for the parts outside the CDR3, the full variable domain is ETGVTQSPTHLIKTRGQQVTLRCSSQSGHNTVSWYQQALGQGPQFIFQYYREEENGRGNFPPRFSGLQFPNYSSELNVNALELDDSALYLCASSIPGAAYEQYFGPGTRLTVT.

The V and J genes are TRBV10-1 and TRBJ1-5; no definite D call. V shed 6 bases and J shed 3 bases, with 6 bases lying between them. The CDR3 has 12 amino acids. Germline V CDR1 and CDR2: WNHNN, SYGVQD (reference sequence). The CDR3 DNA follows: TGCGCCAGCAGGAGCCACAATCAGCCCCAGCATTTT. Amino acids: CASRSHNQPQHF.

This sequence joins TRBV21-1 and TRBJ1-6; the table's D call TRBD1 went unverified against the DNA. TRBV21-1 has pseudogene status. The CDR3 spans 14 residues. The CDR3 spells CASSHHIQNSPLHF. CDR3 coding DNA: TGTGCCAGCAGCCACCATATTCAGAATTCACCCCTCCACTTT.

The chain combines TRBV9 with TRBJ2-2, with D perhaps TRBD2 (5 bases). The length of the CDR3 is 16 residues. Germline V lookup: CDR1 SGDLS, CDR2 YYNGEE. V was pared by 0 bases and J by 2 bases, with 11 bases between. CDR3 in amino acids: CASSVVDSDNTGELFF. CDR3 DNA: TGTGCCAGCAGCGTAGTGGATAGCGACAACACCGGGGAGCTGTTTTTT.

The chain links TRBV14 to TRBJ2-5; 8 positions agree with TRBD1. The CDR3 consists of 13 residues. Unmatched junction bases numbered 6, after V lost 9 bases and J lost 3 bases. CDR1 and CDR2 from the germline V gene are SGHDN and FVKESK. CDR3 sequence: CASSRGLKETQYF. The CDR3 DNA sequence: TGTGCCAGTTCCAGGGGGCTGAAAGAGACCCAGTACTTC.

This chain links TRBV19 with TRBJ1-3; D unresolved. Germline lookup yields CDR1 LNHDA and CDR2 SQIVND (reference sequence). V was trimmed by 3 bases and J by 0 bases, leaving 9 bases between them. The CDR3 has 15 residues. The CDR3 DNA reads TGTGCCAGTAGTATGGCGGCGAACTCTGGAAACACCATATATTTT. Amino acids: CASSMAANSGNTIYF.

About this clone itself: This CDR3 fails to terminate in the conserved phenylalanine or tryptophan, so it likely reflects a read error. It is unclear where the CDR3 begins or ends on the DNA, so no DNA is shown, and the CDR3 is as TCRdb lists it. This chain connects TRBV10-1 to TRBJ1-2; TRBD1 is taken as the D call from the table, unchecked against the DNA. Germline V lookup: CDR1 WNHNN, CDR2 SYGVQD (reference sequence). Including both end residues, the CDR3 is 10 amino acids long. This CDR3 reads CASNMADRAS.

The rearrangement links TRBV29-1 to TRBJ1-1; D is uncertain. CDR3 length: 12 amino acids. Germline V gene sequence: CDR1 SQVTM, CDR2 ANQGSEA. V was cut by 5 bases and J by 5 bases, with 12 bases left in between. The CDR3 region is CSVLSRATEAFF. The CDR3 DNA reads TGCAGCGTTCTCTCGCGGGCGACTGAAGCTTTCTTT.

V gene TRBV5-6 combines with J gene TRBJ2-2, with TRBD2 matching 14 bases. Trimming removed 5 bases from V and 4 bases from J; junction bases left unmatched: 4. The CDR3 consists of 16 residues. Germline V gene sequence: CDR1 SGHDT, CDR2 YYEEEE. The CDR3 sequence is CASRGGLAGVTGELFF. The CDR3, as DNA: TGTGCCAGCAGGGGGGGACTAGCGGGAGTCACCGGGGAGCTGTTTTTT.

V usage is TRBV20-1 and J usage is TRBJ1-3; D perhaps matches TRBD1 (5 bases). In germline, CDR1 is DFQATT, CDR2 SNEGSKA (reference sequence). V lost 3 bases and J 7 bases, leaving 16 bases between the germline ends. The CDR3 has 14 residues. As DNA, the CDR3 is TGCAGTGCTAGTACGAGAGAGCCAGGGAACACCATATATTTT. It specifies CSASTREPGNTIYF.

This sequence joins TRBV18 and TRBJ1-2; D might be TRBD1 (6 bases). The germline V gene encodes CDR1 KGHSH and CDR2 LQKENI. The CDR3 extends over 14 amino acids. Trimming left V 3 bases short and J 5 bases short, with 13 bases between. CDR3 region: CASSPRDTGYGYTF. DNA of the CDR3: TGTGCCAGCTCACCCAGGGACACAGGATATGGCTACACCTTC. Variable domain in full (rest from reference TRBV18 and TRBJ1-2): NAGVMQNPRHLVRRRGQEARLRCSPMKGHSHVYWYRQLPEEGLKFMVYLQKENIIDESGMPKERFSAEFPKEGPSILRIQQVVRGDSAAYFCASSPRDTGYGYTFGSGTRLTVV.

This clone was recorded many times. The J gene is TRBJ1-1, the V gene TRBV2, with 8 nucleotides matching TRBD1. The V and J ends lost 3 bases and 4 bases, in that order; junction bases with no gene match: 4. The CDR3 runs to 14 residues. Germline CDR1 is SNHLY and CDR2 is FYNNEI. The CDR3 bases are TGTGCCAGCAGTGAGGACAGGGTCTTCACTGAAGCTTTCTTT. This sequence encodes CASSEDRVFTEAFF.

The rearrangement uses TRBV18 and TRBJ2-1, with 15 bases that match TRBD2. The germline gives CDR1 KGHSH, CDR2 LQKENI. The CDR3 extends over 18 amino acids. The trim removed 3 bases at V and 7 bases at J, leaving 10 bases unmatched. The CDR3 DNA reads as TGTGCCAGCTCACCGGACGTAGGACTAGCGGGGGGGCCAAATGAGCAGTTCTTC. This encodes CASSPDVGLAGGPNEQFF.

The chain is built from TRBV11-1 and TRBJ2-3; D is uncertain. V lost 1 base and J lost 2, with 7 bases in between. Germline CDR1 is SGHAT and CDR2 is FQDESV (reference sequence). This CDR3 contains 14 residues. In DNA form, the CDR3 reads TGTGCCAGCAGCTTAGGTGGCCCCACAGATACGCAGTATTTT. Its protein product is CASSLGGPTDTQYF.

V gene TRBV24-1 combines with J gene TRBJ1-2; TRBD1 aligns across 7 bases. Trimming at V came to 3 bases and at J to 2 bases, leaving 8 bases not matched to a gene. This CDR3 region has 16 residues. CDR1 and CDR2 (germline): KGHDR, SFDVKD. The CDR3 here is CATSDTGASPNYGYTF. DNA of the CDR3: TGTGCCACCAGTGATACAGGGGCCAGCCCGAACTATGGCTACACCTTC.

This chain connects TRBV5-1 to TRBJ1-1; D is perhaps TRBD1 (5 bases). The length of the CDR3 is 14 residues. The germline V gene has CDR1 SGHRS and CDR2 YFSETQ. V shed 0 bases and J shed 5 bases, with 11 bases lying between them. CDR3 nucleotide sequence: TGCGCCAGCAGCTTGGAGGCAGGGAATACTGAAGCTTTCTTT. Its translation: CASSLEAGNTEAFF.

V gene TRBV13 combines with J gene TRBJ1-2; D remains ambiguous. Trimming took 2 bases from V and 3 from J, leaving 13 bases between them. The CDR3 consists of 15 residues. Germline assignment: CDR1 PRHDT and CDR2 FYEKMQ (reference sequence). This CDR3 reads CASSLRRRWDYGYTF. Here the CDR3 DNA reads TGTGCCAGCAGCTTAAGGAGGAGGTGGGACTATGGCTACACCTTC.